Sequencing of this T cell receptor beta chain was carried out in a study of molecular identifiers for immune sequencing clone quantification. Overall study: Replicates split RNA from roughly 20,000 or 100,000 naive CD8 cells five ways, and the researchers sequenced four portions. General observations from the study: Beyond 20 RNA copies, clones held over 99% of effector molecules, compared with under 1% in naive cells.

As concerns this clonotype: The antigen is undetermined.

The CDR3 runs 15 residues. Germline loops: CDR1 LNHDA, CDR2 SQIVND (reference sequence). Trimming cost V 2 bases and J 3 bases, with 14 bases left between them. TCRdb re-called the PCR reads with MiXCR, one entry per CDR3 protein. The table includes about 510,000 distinct CDR3 sequences, 25% detected once. Specimen: naive CD8+ T cells from blood, with Jurkat cell RNA spiked in. The subset here: FACS-sorted CD8+CD4-CCR7+CD45RA+ naive T cells. The chain employs TRBV19 and TRBJ2-7, with a weak D call TRBD2 (6 bases). The receptor comes from a human donor in good health. Some libraries in this study had Jurkat cell RNA spiked in. The CDR3 here is CASSILGGIIYEQYF. DNA for the CDR3: TGTGCCAGTAGTATACTGGGCGGGATCATCTACGAGCAGTACTTC.